The rows below give T cell receptor beta chains drawn from one sample of a study of neoadjuvant anti-PD-1 for oral cavity cancer. The table came from immunoSEQ multiplex PCR; TCRdb's copy has only in-frame clones and leaves some out. Of about 7,800 clones in the sample, around 74% were seen once. Material: PBMCs, obtained after nivolumab (anti-PD-1) treatment. These receptors all stem from a person aged 35-79 years with oral cavity squamous cell carcinoma. CDR3s leave out the opening cysteine and the closing phenylalanine or tryptophan. Each record gives: J gene, D gene, V gene, CDR3 protein. A D gene is named only where the DNA matches it firmly.

TRBJ1-1,.,TRBV11-2,ASSREKGNLAF
TRBJ1-2,.,TRBV9,ASSVGVGGYT
TRBJ2-3,TRBD1,TRBV4-3,ASSHASGTGSTDTQY
TRBJ2-7,.,TRBV10-3,AISESDSLKPLGEQY
TRBJ1-4,TRBD1,TRBV7-8,ASSLVQGVGTNEKLF
TRBJ1-4,.,TRBV7-9,ASSLGGNVGEKLF
TRBJ1-5,.,TRBV19,ASHRRGKGNQPQH
TRBJ2-5,.,TRBV27,ASSLYSGPQETQY
TRBJ1-1,.,TRBV6-6,ASSSQGGERAF
TRBJ1-2,.,TRBV7-2,ACSPGVNYGYT
TRBJ2-1,.,TRBV25-1,ASSEPPDYNEQF
TRBJ2-5,.,TRBV18,ASSPRGETQY
TRBJ2-7,TRBD1,TRBV4-3,ASSQDTATGVRYEQY